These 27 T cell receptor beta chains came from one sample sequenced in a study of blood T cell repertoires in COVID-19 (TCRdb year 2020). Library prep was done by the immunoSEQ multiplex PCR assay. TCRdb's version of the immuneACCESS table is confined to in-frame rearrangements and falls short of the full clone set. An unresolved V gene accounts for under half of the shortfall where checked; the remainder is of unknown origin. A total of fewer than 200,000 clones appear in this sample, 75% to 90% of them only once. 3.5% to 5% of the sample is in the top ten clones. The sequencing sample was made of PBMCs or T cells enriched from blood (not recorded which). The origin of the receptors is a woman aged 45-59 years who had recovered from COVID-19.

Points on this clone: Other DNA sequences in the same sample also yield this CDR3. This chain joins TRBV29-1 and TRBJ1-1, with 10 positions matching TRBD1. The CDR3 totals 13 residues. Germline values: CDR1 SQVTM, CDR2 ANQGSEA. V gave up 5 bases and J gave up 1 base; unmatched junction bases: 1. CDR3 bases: TGCAGCGTTCGGACAGGGGGGAACACTGAAGCTTTCTTT. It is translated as CSVRTGGNTEAFF.

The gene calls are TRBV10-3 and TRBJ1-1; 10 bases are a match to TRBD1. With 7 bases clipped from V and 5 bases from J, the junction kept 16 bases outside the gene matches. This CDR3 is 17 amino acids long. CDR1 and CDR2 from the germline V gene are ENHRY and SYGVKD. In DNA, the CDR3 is TGTGCCATCAAAGGGGGGGCTCGGGACAGGGGCTTTACTGAAGCTTTCTTT. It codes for CAIKGGARDRGFTEAFF.

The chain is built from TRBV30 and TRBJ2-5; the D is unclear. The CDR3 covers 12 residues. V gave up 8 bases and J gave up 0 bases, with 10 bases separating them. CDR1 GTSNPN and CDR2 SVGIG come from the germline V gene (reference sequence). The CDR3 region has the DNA TGTGCCATTTCTGTGTACCAAGAGACCCAGTACTTC. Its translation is CAISVYQETQYF.

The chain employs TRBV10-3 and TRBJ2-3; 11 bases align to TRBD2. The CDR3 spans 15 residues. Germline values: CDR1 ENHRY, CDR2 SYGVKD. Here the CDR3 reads CAVSKVAGGTDTQYF. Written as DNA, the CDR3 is TGTGCGGTTAGCAAGGTAGCGGGAGGGACAGATACGCAGTATTTT.

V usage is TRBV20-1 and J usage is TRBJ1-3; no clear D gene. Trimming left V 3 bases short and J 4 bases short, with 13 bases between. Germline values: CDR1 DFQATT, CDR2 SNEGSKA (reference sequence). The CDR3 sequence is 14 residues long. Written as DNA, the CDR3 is TGCAGTGCTAGTCCGGGTAGAATCGGAAACACCATATATTTT. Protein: CSASPGRIGNTIYF.

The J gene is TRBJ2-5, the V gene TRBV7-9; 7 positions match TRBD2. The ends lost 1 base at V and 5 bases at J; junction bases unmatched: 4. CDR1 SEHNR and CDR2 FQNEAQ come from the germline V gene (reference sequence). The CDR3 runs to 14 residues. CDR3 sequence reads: CASSLGGSRETQYF. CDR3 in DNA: TGTGCCAGCAGCTTAGGCGGGAGCCGGGAGACCCAGTACTTC.

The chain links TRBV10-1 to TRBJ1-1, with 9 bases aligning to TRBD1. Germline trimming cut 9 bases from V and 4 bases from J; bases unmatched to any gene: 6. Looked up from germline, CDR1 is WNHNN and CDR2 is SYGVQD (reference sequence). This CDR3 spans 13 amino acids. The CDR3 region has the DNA TGCGCCAGAAGGGACAGGGCAAGCACTGAAGCTTTCTTT. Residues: CARRDRASTEAFF.

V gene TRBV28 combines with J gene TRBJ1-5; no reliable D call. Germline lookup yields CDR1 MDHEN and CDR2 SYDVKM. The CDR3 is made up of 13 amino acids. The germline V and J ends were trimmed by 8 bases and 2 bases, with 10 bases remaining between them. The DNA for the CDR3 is TGTGCCAGCCTCAGGATTGGCAATCAGCCCCAGCATTTT. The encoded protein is CASLRIGNQPQHF.

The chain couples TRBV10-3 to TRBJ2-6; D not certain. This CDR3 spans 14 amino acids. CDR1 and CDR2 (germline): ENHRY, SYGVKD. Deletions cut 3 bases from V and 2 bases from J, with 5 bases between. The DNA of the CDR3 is TGTGCCATCAGTGACCAAACTGGGGCCAACGTCCTGACTTTC. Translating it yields CAISDQTGANVLTF.

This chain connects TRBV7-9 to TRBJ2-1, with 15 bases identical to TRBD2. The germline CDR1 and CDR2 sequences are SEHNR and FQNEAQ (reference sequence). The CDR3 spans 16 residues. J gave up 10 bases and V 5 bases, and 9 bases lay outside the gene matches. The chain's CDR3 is CASSPPKGLAGGEQFF. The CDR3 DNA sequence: TGTGCCAGCAGCCCACCCAAGGGACTAGCGGGGGGAGAGCAGTTCTTC. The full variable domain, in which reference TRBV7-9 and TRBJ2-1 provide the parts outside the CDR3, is DTGVSQNPRHKITKRGQNVTFRCDPISEHNRLYWYRQTLGQGPEFLTYFQNEAQLEKSRLLSDRFSAERPKGSFSTLEIQRTEQGDSAMYLCASSPPKGLAGGEQFFGPGTRLTVL.

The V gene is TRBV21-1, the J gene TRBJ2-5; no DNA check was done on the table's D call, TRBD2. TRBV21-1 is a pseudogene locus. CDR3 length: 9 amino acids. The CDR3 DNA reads TGTGCCATCACGGGGACCCAGTACTTC. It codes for CAITGTQYF.

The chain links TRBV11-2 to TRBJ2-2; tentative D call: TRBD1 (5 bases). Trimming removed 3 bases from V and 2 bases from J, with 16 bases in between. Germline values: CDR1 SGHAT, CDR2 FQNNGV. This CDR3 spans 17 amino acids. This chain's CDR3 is CASSLAFGHLNTGELFF. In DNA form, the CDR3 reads TGTGCCAGCAGCTTGGCGTTCGGACACCTCAACACCGGGGAGCTGTTTTTT.

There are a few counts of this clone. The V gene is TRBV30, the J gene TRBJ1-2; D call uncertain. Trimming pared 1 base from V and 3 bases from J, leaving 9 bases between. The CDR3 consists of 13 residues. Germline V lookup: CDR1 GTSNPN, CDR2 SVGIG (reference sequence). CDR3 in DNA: TGTGCCTGGAGTGCCACGGGTGACTATGGCTACACCTTC. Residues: CAWSATGDYGYTF. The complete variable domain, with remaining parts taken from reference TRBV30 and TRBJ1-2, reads SQTIHQWPATLVQPVGSPLSLECTVEGTSNPNLYWYRQAAGRGLQLLFYSVGIGQISSEVPQNLSASRPQDRQFILSSKKLLLSDSGFYLCAWSATGDYGYTFGSGTRLTVV.

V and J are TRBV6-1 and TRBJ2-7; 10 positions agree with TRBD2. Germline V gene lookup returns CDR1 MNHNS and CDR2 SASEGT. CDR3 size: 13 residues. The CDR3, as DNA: TGTGCCAGCAGTGAAATAAGGTCTAGCGGGAGCCACGTC. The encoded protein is CASSEIRSSGSHV.

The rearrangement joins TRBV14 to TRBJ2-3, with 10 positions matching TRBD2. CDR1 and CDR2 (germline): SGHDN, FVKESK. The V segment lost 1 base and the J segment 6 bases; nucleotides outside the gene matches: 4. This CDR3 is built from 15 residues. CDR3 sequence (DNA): TGTGCCAGCAGCCAAGTTCTAGCGGGAGCGGATACGCAGTATTTT. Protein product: CASSQVLAGADTQYF. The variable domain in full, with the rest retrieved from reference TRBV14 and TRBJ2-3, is EAGVTQFPSHSVIEKGQTVTLRCDPISGHDNLYWYRRVMGKEIKFLLHFVKESKQDESGMPNNRFLAERTGGTYSTLKVQPAELEDSGVYFCASSQVLAGADTQYFGPGTRLTVL.

In nucleotides, the CDR3 is TGTGCCAGCAGCTCAAACAGGGGGAAGACTGAAAAACTGTTTTTT. This sequence encodes CASSSNRGKTEKLFF. The rearrangement links TRBV7-8 to TRBJ1-4; 8 nucleotides align to TRBD1. The CDR3 contains 15 residues. Losses at the gene ends were 4 bases for V and 7 bases for J; bases not matched to a gene: 8. The V gene's germline CDR1 is SGHVS and CDR2 FQNEAQ.

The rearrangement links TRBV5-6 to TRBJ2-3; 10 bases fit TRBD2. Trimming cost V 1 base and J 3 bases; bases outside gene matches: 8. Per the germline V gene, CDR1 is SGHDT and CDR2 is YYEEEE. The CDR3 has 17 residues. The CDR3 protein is CASSLSLAGVGTDTQYF. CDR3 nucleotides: TGTGCCAGCAGCTTGAGTCTAGCGGGAGTTGGGACAGATACGCAGTATTTT.

Here the CDR3 reads CASSLETRSSEQFF. CDR3 in DNA: TGTGCCAGCAGCTTAGAAACTAGGAGTAGTGAGCAGTTCTTC. The rearrangement links TRBV7-8 to TRBJ2-1; perhaps TRBD2 as D (5 bases). Germline CDR1 SGHVS, CDR2 FQNEAQ. Trimming took 1 base from V and 9 from J, leaving 13 bases between them. This CDR3 is 14 amino acids long.

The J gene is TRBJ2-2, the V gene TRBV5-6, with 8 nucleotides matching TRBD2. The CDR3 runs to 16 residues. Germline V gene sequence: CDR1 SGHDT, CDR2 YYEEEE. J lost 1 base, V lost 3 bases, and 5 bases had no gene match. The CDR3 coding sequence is TGTGCCAGCAGCTCCGGGGGGGGAATGAACACCGGGGAGCTGTTTTTT. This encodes CASSSGGGMNTGELFF.

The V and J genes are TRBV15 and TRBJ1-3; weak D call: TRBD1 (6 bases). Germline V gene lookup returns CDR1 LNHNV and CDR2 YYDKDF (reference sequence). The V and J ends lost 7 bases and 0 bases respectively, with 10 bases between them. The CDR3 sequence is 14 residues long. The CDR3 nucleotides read TGTGCCACCAAGACGGGACACTCTGGAAACACCATATATTTT. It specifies CATKTGHSGNTIYF.

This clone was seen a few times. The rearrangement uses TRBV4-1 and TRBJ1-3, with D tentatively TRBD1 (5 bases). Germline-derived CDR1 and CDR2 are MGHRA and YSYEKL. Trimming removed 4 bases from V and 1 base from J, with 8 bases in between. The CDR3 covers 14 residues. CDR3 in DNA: TGCGCCAGCAGCCCGGGGGGGTCTGGAAACACCATATATTTT. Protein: CASSPGGSGNTIYF.

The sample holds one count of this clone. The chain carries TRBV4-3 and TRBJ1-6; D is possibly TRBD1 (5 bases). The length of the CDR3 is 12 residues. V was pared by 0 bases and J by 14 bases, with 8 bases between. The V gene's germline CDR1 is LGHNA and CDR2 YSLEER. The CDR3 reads CASSQEGGALHF. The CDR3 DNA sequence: TGCGCCAGCAGCCAAGAAGGAGGGGCCCTCCACTTT.

CDR3 coding DNA: TGTGCCAGCAGTTTATCCAGGAACGCCTACAATGAGCAGTTCTTC. Residues: CASSLSRNAYNEQFF. The gene calls are TRBV27 and TRBJ2-1, with D unresolved. Looked up from germline, CDR1 is MNHEY and CDR2 is SMNVEV (reference sequence). The CDR3 totals 15 residues. V was pared by 0 bases and J by 2 bases, with 8 bases between.

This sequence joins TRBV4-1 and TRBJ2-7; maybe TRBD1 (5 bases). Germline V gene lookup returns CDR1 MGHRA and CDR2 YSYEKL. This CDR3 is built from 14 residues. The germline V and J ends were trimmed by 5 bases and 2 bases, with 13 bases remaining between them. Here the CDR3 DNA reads TGCGCCAGCAGCAAATGGGAACAGGCCTACGAGCAGTACGTC. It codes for CASSKWEQAYEQYV.

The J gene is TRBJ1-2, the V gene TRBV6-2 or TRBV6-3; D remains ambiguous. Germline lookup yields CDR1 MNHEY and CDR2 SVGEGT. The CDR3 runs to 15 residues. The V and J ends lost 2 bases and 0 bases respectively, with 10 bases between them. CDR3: CASSYIRRANYGYTF. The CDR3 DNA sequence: TGTGCCAGCAGTTACATACGCCGAGCTAACTATGGCTACACCTTC.

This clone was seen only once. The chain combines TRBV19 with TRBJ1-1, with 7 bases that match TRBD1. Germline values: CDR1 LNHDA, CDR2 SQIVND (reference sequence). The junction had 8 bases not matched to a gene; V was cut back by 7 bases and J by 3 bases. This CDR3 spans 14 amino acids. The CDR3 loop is CASTHGDSDTEAFF. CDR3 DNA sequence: TGTGCCAGTACCCATGGGGACAGTGACACTGAAGCTTTCTTT.

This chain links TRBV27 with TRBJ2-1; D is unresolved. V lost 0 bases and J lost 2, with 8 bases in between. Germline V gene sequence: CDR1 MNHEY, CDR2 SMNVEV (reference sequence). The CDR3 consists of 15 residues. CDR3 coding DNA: TGTGCCAGCAGTTTATCTAGCTCTGCCTACAATGAGCAGTTCTTC. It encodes CASSLSSSAYNEQFF.